This T cell receptor (beta chain) comes out of a study of T cell responses to AZD1222 COVID-19 vaccine. Regarding this clone: Its antigen is not identified.

Assay used: immunoSEQ multiplex PCR; TCRdb lists only in-frame clones, some missing. The sample yields over 110,000 clones, about 90% seen once. The V and J ends lost 1 base and 4 bases respectively, with 8 bases between them. Germline-derived CDR1 and CDR2 are KGHSH and LQKENI. CDR3 size: 14 residues. Study observations and caveats: Females outnumbered males among donors, who were mostly white British; clonal diversity was possibly underestimated.

The source was peripheral blood, collected 28 days after the second AZD1222 dose. This clonotype originated in an adult who received the AZD1222 COVID-19 vaccine. The rearrangement uses TRBV18 and TRBJ1-5; no clear D. For the CDR3, the DNA is TGTGCCAGCTCACCACAGGAGATAAATCAGCCCCAGCATTTT. Its translation: CASSPQEINQPQHF.